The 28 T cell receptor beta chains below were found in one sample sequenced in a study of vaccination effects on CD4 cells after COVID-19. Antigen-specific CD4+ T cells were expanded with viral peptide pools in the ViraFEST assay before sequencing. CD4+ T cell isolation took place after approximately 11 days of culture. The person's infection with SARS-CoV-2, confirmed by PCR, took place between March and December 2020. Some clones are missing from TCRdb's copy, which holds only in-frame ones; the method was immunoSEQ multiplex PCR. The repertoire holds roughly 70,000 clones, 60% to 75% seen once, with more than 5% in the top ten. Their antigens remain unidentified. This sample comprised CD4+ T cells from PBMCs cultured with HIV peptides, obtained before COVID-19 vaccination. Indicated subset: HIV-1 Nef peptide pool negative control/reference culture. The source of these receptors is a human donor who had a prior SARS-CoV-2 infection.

In DNA, the CDR3 is TGTGCCAGCAGCTTAGGGCGCGTCGGGACAGCGAATTTGAACACTGAAGCTTTCTTT. Translated, it gives CASSLGRVGTANLNTEAFF. The chain is built from TRBV7-9 and TRBJ1-1, with 7 bases identical to TRBD1. Looked up from germline, CDR1 is SEHNR and CDR2 is FQNEAQ (reference sequence). The J segment lost 0 bases and the V segment lost 1 base, leaving 14 bases of the junction unmatched. This CDR3 is 19 amino acids long.

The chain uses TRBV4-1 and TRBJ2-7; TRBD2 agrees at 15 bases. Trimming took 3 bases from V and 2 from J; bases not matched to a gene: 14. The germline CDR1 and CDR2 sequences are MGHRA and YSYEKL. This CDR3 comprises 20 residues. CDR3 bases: TGCGCCAGCAGCCACTACGGACTAGCGGGAGGGCAGATCCCTCCCTACGAGCAGTACTTC. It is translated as CASSHYGLAGGQIPPYEQYF.

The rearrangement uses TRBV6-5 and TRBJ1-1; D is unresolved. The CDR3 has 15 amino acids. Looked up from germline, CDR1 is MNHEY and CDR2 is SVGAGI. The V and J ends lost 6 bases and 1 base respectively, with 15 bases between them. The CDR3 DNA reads TGTGCCAGCAGACCCGCGGGAACCAGGAACACTGAAGCTTTCTTT. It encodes CASRPAGTRNTEAFF.

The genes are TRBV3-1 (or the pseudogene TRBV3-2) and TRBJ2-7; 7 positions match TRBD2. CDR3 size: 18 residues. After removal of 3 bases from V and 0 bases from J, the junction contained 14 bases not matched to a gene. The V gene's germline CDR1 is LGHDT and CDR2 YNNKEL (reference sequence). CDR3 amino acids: CASSQYFGDSGYSYEQYF. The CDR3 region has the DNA TGTGCCAGCAGCCAGTATTTTGGGGATAGCGGGTACTCCTACGAGCAGTACTTC.

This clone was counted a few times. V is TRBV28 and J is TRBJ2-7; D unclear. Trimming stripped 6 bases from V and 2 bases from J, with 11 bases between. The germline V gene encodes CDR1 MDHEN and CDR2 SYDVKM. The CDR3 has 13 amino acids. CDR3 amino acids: CASRNDNTYEQYF. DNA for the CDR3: TGTGCCAGCAGAAATGACAATACCTACGAGCAGTACTTC.

The chain's CDR3 is CASSPGVSSGRLLFF. CDR3 bases: TGTGCCAGCAGCCCCGGGGTCTCTAGCGGGAGACTCCTGTTCTTC. The V call is TRBV7-3, the J call TRBJ2-1, with 10 bases lining up with TRBD2. CDR3 length equals 15 residues. Trimming took 5 bases from V and 15 from J; bases not matched to a gene: 16. The germline V gene has CDR1 SGHTA and CDR2 FQGTGA.

The CDR3 nucleotides are TGTGCCAGCAGTGGAGGGGAGGGATATCAGCCCCAGCATTTT. Protein sequence: CASSGGEGYQPQHF. This chain links TRBV2 with TRBJ1-5; TRBD1 might be the D (5 bases). Germline CDR1 is SNHLY and CDR2 is FYNNEI. Between the trimmed V and J ends, which lost 4 bases and 5 bases, there was a span of 12 bases. CDR3 length equals 14 residues.

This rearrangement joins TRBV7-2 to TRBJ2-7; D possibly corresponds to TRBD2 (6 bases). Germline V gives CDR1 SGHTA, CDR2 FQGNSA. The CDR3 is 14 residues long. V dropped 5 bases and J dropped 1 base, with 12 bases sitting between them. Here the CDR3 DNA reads TGTGCCAGCAGCCCACTCGGGGGTTCCTACGAGCAGTACTTC. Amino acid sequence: CASSPLGGSYEQYF.

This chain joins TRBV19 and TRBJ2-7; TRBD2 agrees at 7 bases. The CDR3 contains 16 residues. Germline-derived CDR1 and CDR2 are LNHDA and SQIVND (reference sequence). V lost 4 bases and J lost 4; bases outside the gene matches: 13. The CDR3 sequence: CASSRVRRAGSYEQYF. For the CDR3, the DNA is TGTGCCAGTAGTAGGGTACGGCGAGCGGGAAGTTACGAGCAGTACTTC. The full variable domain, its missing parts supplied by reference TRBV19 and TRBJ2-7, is DGGITQSPKYLFRKEGQNVTLSCEQNLNHDAMYWYRQDPGQGLRLIYYSQIVNDFQKGDIAEGYSVSREKKESFPLTVTSAQKNPTAFYLCASSRVRRAGSYEQYFGPGTRLTVT.

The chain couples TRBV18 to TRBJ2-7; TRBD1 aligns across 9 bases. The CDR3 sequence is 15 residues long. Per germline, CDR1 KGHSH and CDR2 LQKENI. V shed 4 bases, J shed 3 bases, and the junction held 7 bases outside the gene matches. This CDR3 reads CASSLAGTGFYEQYF. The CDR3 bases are TGTGCCAGCTCACTCGCCGGGACAGGGTTCTACGAGCAGTACTTC.

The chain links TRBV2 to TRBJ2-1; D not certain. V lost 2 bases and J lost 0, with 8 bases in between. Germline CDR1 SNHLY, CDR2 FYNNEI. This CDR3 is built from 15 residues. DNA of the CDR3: TGTGCCAGCAGTGAACTTGAGCTCTCCTACAATGAGCAGTTCTTC. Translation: CASSELELSYNEQFF.

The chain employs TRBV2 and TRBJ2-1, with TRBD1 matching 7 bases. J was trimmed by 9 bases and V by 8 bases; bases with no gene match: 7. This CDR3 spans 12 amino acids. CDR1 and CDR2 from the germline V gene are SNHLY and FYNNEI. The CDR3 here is CASSTGFGEQFF. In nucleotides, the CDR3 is TGTGCCAGCTCGACAGGGTTTGGTGAGCAGTTCTTC.

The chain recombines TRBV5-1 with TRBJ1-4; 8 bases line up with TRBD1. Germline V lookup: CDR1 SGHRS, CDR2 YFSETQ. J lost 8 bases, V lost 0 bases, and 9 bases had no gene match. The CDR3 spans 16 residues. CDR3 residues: CASSLAGQGPGEKLFF. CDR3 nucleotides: TGCGCCAGCAGCTTGGCTGGACAGGGCCCGGGGGAAAAACTGTTTTTT.

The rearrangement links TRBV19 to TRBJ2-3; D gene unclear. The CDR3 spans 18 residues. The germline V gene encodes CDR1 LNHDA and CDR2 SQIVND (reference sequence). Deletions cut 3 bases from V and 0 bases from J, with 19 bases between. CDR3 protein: CASSIESGVGWSTDTQYF. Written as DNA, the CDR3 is TGTGCCAGTAGTATCGAATCGGGCGTGGGATGGAGCACAGATACGCAGTATTTT.

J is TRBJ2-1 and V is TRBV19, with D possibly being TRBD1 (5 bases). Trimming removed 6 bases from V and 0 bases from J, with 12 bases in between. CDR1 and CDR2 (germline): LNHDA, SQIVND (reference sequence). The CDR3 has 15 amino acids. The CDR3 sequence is CASSRVHSSYNEQFF. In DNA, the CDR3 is TGTGCCAGTAGCAGGGTTCATAGCTCCTACAATGAGCAGTTCTTC.

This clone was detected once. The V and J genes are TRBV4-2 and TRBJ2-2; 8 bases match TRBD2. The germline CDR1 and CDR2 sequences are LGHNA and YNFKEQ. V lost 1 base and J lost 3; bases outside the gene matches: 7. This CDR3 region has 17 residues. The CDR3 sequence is CASSQAGTRLYTGELFF. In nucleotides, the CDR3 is TGTGCCAGCAGCCAAGCCGGGACTAGACTATACACCGGGGAGCTGTTTTTT.

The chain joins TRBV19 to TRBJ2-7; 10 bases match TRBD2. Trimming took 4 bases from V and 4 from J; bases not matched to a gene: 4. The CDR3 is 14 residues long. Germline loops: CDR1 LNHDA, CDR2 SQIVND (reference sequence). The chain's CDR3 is CASSNLAGAYEQYF. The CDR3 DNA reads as TGTGCCAGTAGTAACCTAGCGGGAGCTTACGAGCAGTACTTC.

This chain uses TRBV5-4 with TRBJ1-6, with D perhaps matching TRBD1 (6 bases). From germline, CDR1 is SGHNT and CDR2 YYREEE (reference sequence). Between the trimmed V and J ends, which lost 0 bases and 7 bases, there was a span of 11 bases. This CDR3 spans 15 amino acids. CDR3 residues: CASSLGSGANSPLHF. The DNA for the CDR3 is TGTGCCAGCAGCTTGGGATCGGGGGCCAATTCACCCCTCCACTTT.

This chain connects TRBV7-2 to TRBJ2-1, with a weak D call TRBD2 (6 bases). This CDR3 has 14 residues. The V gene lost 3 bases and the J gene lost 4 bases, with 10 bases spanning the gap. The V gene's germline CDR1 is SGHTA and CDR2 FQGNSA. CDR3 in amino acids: CASSLGTGYNEQFF. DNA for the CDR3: TGTGCCAGCAGCTTGGGGACTGGTTACAATGAGCAGTTCTTC.

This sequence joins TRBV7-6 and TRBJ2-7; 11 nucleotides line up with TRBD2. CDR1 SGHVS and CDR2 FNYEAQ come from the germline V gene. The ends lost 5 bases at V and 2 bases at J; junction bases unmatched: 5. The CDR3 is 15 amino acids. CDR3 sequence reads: CASSLTSGDTYEQYF. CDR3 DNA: TGTGCCAGCAGCCTGACTAGCGGGGATACCTACGAGCAGTACTTC.

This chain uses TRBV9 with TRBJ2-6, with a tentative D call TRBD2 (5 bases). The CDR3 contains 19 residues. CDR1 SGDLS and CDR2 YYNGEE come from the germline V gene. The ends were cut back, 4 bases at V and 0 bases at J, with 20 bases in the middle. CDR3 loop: CASSQGLPGRDSGANVLTF. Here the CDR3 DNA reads TGTGCCAGCAGCCAAGGGCTCCCCGGACGGGACTCTGGGGCCAACGTCCTGACTTTC.

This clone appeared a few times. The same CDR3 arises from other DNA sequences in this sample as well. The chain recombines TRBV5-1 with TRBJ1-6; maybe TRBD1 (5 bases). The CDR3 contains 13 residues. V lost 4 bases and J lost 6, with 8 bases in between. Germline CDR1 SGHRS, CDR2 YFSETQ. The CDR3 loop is CASSADSNSPLHF. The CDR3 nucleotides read TGCGCCAGCAGCGCTGACAGTAATTCACCCCTCCACTTT.

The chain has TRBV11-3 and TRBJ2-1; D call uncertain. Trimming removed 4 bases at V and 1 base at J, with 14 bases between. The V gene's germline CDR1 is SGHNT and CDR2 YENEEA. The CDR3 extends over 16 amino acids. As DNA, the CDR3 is TGTGCCAGCAGCTCCAAATTCCCTCTTTCCTACAATGAGCAGTTCTTC. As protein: CASSSKFPLSYNEQFF.

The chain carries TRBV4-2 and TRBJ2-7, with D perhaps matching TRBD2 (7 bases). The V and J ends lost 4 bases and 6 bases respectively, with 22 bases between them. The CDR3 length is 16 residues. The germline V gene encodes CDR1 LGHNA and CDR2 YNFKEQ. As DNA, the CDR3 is TGTGCCAGCAGCCCGAGGGGGGGGACAAAGAGGGTCGAGCAGTACTTC. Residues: CASSPRGGTKRVEQYF.

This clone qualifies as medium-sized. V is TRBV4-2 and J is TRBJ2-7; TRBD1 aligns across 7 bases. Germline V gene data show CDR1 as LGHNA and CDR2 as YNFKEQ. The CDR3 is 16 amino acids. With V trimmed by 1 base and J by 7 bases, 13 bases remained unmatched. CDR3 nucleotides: TGTGCCAGCAGCCAAGGCCCGGGACAGAGTACGTGGGAGCAGTACTTC. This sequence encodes CASSQGPGQSTWEQYF.

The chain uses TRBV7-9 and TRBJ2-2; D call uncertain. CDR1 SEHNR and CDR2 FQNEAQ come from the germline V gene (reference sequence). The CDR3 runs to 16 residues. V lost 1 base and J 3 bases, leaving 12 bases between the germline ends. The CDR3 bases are TGTGCCAGCAGCTTAGGTGATGGTGGAGACACCGGGGAGCTGTTTTTT. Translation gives CASSLGDGGDTGELFF.

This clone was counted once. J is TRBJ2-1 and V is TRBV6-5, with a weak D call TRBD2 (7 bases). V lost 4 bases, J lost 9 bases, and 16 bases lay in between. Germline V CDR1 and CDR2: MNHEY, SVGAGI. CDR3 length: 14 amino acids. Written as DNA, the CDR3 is TGTGCCAGCAGTTTGAGACGGGGGGCGGGTGAGCAGTTCTTC. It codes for CASSLRRGAGEQFF.

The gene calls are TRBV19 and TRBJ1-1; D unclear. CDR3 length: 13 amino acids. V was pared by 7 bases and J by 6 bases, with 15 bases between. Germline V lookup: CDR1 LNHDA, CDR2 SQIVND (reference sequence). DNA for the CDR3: TGTGCCAGTAACGGGGTTTTGGAAGCTGAAGCTTTCTTT. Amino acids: CASNGVLEAEAFF.